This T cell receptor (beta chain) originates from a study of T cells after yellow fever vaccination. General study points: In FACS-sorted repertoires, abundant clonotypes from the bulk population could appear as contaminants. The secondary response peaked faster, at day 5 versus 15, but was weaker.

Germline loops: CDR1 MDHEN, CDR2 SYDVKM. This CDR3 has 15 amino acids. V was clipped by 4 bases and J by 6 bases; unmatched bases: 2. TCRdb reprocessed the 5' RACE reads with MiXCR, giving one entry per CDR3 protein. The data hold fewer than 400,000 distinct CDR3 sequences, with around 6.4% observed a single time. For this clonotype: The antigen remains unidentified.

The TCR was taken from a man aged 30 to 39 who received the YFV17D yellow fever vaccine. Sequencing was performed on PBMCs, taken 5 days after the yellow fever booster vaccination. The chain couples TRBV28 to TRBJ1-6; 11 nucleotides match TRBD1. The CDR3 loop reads CASSSGTGGNSPLHF. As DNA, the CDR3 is TGTGCCAGCAGTTCCGGGACAGGGGGTAATTCACCCCTCCACTTT.